The 16 T cell receptor beta chains given below trace back to one sample, sequenced in a study of blood T cell repertoires in COVID-19. Data came from immunoSEQ multiplex PCR; TCRdb stores just in-frame clones and leaves some out. The sample yields about 150,000 clones, 85% seen once. Sequenced: peripheral blood. These receptors all stem from a woman of 80 years or more with COVID-19, enrolled during active disease.

The CDR3 is CARSPLLGGSSYEQYF. For the CDR3, the DNA is TGTGCCAGAAGCCCCTTGCTTGGGGGGAGCTCCTACGAGCAGTACTTC. V usage is TRBV5-3 and J usage is TRBJ2-7; weak D call: TRBD2 (6 bases). TRBV5-3 counts as an open reading frame of uncertain function. Trimming removed 4 bases from V and 0 bases from J, with 17 bases in between. The CDR3 is 16 residues long.

This clone was seen a few times. This chain connects TRBV5-1 to TRBJ2-2; D remains unclear. The CDR3 has 14 residues. V dropped 0 bases and J dropped 4 bases, with 7 bases sitting between them. CDR1 and CDR2 from the germline V gene are SGHRS and YFSETQ. This CDR3 reads CASSLVVSTGELFF. The CDR3 DNA reads as TGCGCCAGCAGCTTGGTTGTCAGCACCGGGGAGCTGTTTTTT.

This clone has just a few counts. The CDR3 spells CASSPWTGGTLTSPLHF. The CDR3 coding sequence is TGCGCCAGCAGCCCGTGGACAGGGGGTACCTTGACTTCACCCCTCCACTTT. The rearrangement links TRBV5-1 to TRBJ1-6, with TRBD1 matching over 10 bases. CDR1 and CDR2 (germline): SGHRS, YFSETQ. The CDR3 is 17 residues long. V trimming: 4 bases; J trimming: 9 bases; junction bases outside the gene matches: 13. The full variable domain, rest sourced from reference TRBV5-1 and TRBJ1-6, is KAGVTQTPRYLIKTRGQQVTLSCSPISGHRSVSWYQQTPGQGLQFLFEYFSETQRNKGNFPGRFSGRQFSNSRSEMNVSTLELGDSALYLCASSPWTGGTLTSPLHFGNGTRLTVT.

The gene calls are TRBV19 and TRBJ1-6, with D tentatively TRBD1 (6 bases). CDR1 LNHDA and CDR2 SQIVND come from the germline V gene (reference sequence). CDR3 length equals 16 residues. Trimming took 1 base from V and 9 from J, leaving 16 bases between them. CDR3 in amino acids: CASSIVSGGAGSPLHF. DNA for the CDR3: TGTGCCAGTAGTATAGTTTCGGGGGGCGCCGGTTCACCCCTCCACTTT.

This clone was seen more than once but under ten times. J is TRBJ1-4 and V is TRBV4-1; a possible D gene is TRBD1 (6 bases). V was cut by 4 bases and J by 5 bases, with 11 bases left in between. The CDR3 extends over 14 amino acids. The germline CDR1 and CDR2 sequences are MGHRA and YSYEKL. CDR3 sequence (DNA): TGCGCCAGCAGCCGCCCTGACAGGAATGAAAAACTGTTTTTT. This encodes CASSRPDRNEKLFF.

The chain recombines TRBV11-3 with TRBJ2-1, with TRBD1 matching over 8 bases. Germline CDR1 is SGHNT and CDR2 is YENEEA. This CDR3 contains 15 residues. The J segment lost 9 bases and the V segment lost 5 bases, leaving 12 bases of the junction unmatched. CDR3 nucleotide sequence: TGTGCCAGCAGCCCGACAGGGGTCGCATTGAGTGAGCAGTTCTTC. It specifies CASSPTGVALSEQFF.

The CDR3, as DNA: TGTGCCAGCAGTTTTGGGGGCTTGGCCCACTCTGGAAACACCATATATTTT. Its translation: CASSFGGLAHSGNTIYF. The rearrangement links TRBV28 to TRBJ1-3; a weak D match, TRBD1 (6 bases). The CDR3 consists of 17 residues. V lost 3 bases, J lost 0 bases, and 15 bases lay in between. Germline-derived CDR1 and CDR2 are MDHEN and SYDVKM. The entire variable domain, with the rest obtained from reference TRBV28 and TRBJ1-3, is as follows: DVKVTQSSRYLVKRTGEKVFLECVQDMDHENMFWYRQDPGLGLRLIYFSYDVKMKEKGDIPEGYSVSREKKERFSLILESASTNQTSMYLCASSFGGLAHSGNTIYFGEGSWLTVV.

The rearrangement links TRBV19 to TRBJ2-1; 7 bases align to TRBD2. Losses at the gene ends were 5 bases for V and 4 bases for J; bases not matched to a gene: 8. The CDR3 is 15 amino acids. The germline CDR1 and CDR2 sequences are LNHDA and SQIVND (reference sequence). The CDR3 DNA reads TGTGCCAGTAGTCGCCCAGCGGGGAAATACAATGAGCAGTTCTTC. Translation: CASSRPAGKYNEQFF.

V is TRBV5-1 and J is TRBJ2-7; D is unclear. The length of the CDR3 is 15 residues. Trimming stripped 4 bases from V and 7 bases from J, with 21 bases between. Germline CDR1 reads SGHRS; CDR2 reads YFSETQ. The chain's CDR3 is CASSQQLSTAGEQYF. CDR3 coding DNA: TGCGCCAGCAGCCAGCAACTTTCAACGGCAGGAGAGCAGTACTTC.

This clone was seen once. The genes are TRBV15 and TRBJ2-3, with D unresolved. Trimming left V 5 bases short and J 0 bases short, with 12 bases between. This CDR3 has 15 amino acids. Germline V CDR1 and CDR2: LNHNV, YYDKDF (reference sequence). The CDR3 region has the DNA TGTGCCACCAGCGGGCGACAAACTAGCACAGATACGCAGTATTTT. Protein: CATSGRQTSTDTQYF.

The chain joins TRBV3-1 (or the pseudogene TRBV3-2) to TRBJ2-1, with D maybe TRBD2 (7 bases). The CDR3 spans 16 residues. V was shortened by 3 bases and J by 1 base, with 13 bases between the two germline ends. Germline V gives CDR1 LGHDT, CDR2 YNNKEL (reference sequence). The CDR3: CASSQGGGLSYNEQFF. DNA of the CDR3: TGTGCCAGCAGCCAGGGGGGGGGCCTTTCCTACAATGAGCAGTTCTTC.

The rearrangement uses TRBV5-1 and TRBJ1-2; tentatively, D is TRBD1 (6 bases). Trimming cost V 3 bases and J 7 bases, with 19 bases left between them. This CDR3 has 15 amino acids. In germline, CDR1 is SGHRS, CDR2 YFSETQ. The CDR3 DNA reads TGCGCCAGCAGCTCTCAGGGGTTCGGGATAAGTGGCTACACCTTC. Translated: CASSSQGFGISGYTF.

This clone has just a few counts. V usage is TRBV11-2 and J usage is TRBJ2-1; 9 bases align to TRBD2. V lost 3 bases, J lost 7 bases, and 13 bases stayed unmatched. Germline loops: CDR1 SGHAT, CDR2 FQNNGV. This CDR3 is built from 17 residues. Here the CDR3 DNA reads TGTGCCAGCAGCTTTTGGTCCATAGCGGGGGAGGTTAATGAGCAGTTCTTC. Its protein is CASSFWSIAGEVNEQFF.

CDR3 sequence reads: CASGRGTNEKLFF. The CDR3 nucleotides read TGTGCCAGCGGGAGGGGGACTAATGAAAAACTGTTTTTT. The genes are TRBV27 and TRBJ1-4, with D tentatively TRBD1 (6 bases). This CDR3 region has 13 residues. With 8 bases removed from V and 2 bases from J, the gap between germline ends came to 9 bases. Germline CDR1 and CDR2: MNHEY and SMNVEV (reference sequence). Full variable domain (remainder filled in from reference TRBV27 and TRBJ1-4): EAQVTQNPRYLITVTGKKLTVTCSQNMNHEYMSWYRQDPGLGLRQIYYSMNVEVTDKGDVPEGYKVSRKEKRNFPLILESPSPNQTSLYFCASGRGTNEKLFFGSGTQLSVL.

This clone turned up a few times. The V call is TRBV4-1, the J call TRBJ1-4; D is possibly TRBD1 (5 bases). V shed 4 bases and J shed 7 bases, with 22 bases lying between them. This CDR3 contains 17 residues. Germline assignment: CDR1 MGHRA and CDR2 YSYEKL. The CDR3 DNA reads TGCGCCAGCAGCCCCTCGGGCGACTTCAGGGTTGGTGAAAAACTGTTTTTT. It specifies CASSPSGDFRVGEKLFF.

This chain joins TRBV24-1 and TRBJ2-1, with 14 bases identical to TRBD2. Germline V lookup: CDR1 KGHDR, CDR2 SFDVKD. V lost 4 bases and J lost 6; bases outside the gene matches: 4. The CDR3 totals 16 residues. CDR3 nucleotides: TGTGCCACCAGTGACCCGACTAGCGGGGGGGCCAATGAGCAGTTCTTC. Amino acids: CATSDPTSGGANEQFF.